One sample yielded the 7 T cell receptor beta chains listed below, sequenced in a study of shared clonotypes between healthy human individuals. Method: immunoSEQ multiplex PCR; TCRdb's copy keeps in-frame clones and lacks some. The sample carries about 1 million clones, more than 60% recorded once. Sequenced sample: memory CD4+ T cells sorted from blood. Subset specified: CD45RA-negative fraction. The receptors were sampled from a young man in good health.

The V gene is TRBV6-5, the J gene TRBJ1-1, with 8 bases matching TRBD1. Germline CDR1 MNHEY, CDR2 SVGAGI. This CDR3 contains 16 residues. J was trimmed by 4 bases and V by 4 bases; bases with no gene match: 11. The CDR3 DNA reads TGTGCCAGCAGTTCCGACAGACAGGGGAGGAGCACTGAAGCTTTCTTT. It yields the protein CASSSDRQGRSTEAFF.

This clone was counted only a few times. V gene TRBV9 combines with J gene TRBJ1-6; no reliable D call. Germline V gene sequence: CDR1 SGDLS, CDR2 YYNGEE. CDR3 length equals 13 residues. Trimming stripped 3 bases from V and 10 bases from J, with 11 bases between. CDR3 amino acids: CASSALQSSPLHF. In DNA, the CDR3 is TGTGCCAGCAGCGCTTTACAGAGCTCACCCCTCCACTTT.

The V and J genes are TRBV5-1 and TRBJ2-7, with 8 positions matching TRBD1. Trimming removed 4 bases from V and 5 bases from J; junction bases left unmatched: 11. This CDR3 region has 15 residues. Germline values: CDR1 SGHRS, CDR2 YFSETQ. CDR3 protein: CASSQGQGGLDEQYF. Here the CDR3 DNA reads TGCGCCAGCAGCCAAGGACAGGGAGGTCTCGACGAGCAGTACTTC.

A single count supports this clone. This rearrangement joins TRBV11-3 to TRBJ1-1; D may be TRBD1 (5 bases). This CDR3 spans 15 amino acids. CDR1 and CDR2 from the germline V gene are SGHNT and YENEEA. V was trimmed by 0 bases and J by 3 bases, leaving 11 bases between them. The CDR3 DNA reads as TGTGCCAGCAGCTTAGAGGAGGGGCCGGACACTGAAGCTTTCTTT. This sequence encodes CASSLEEGPDTEAFF.

The chain uses TRBV6-8 and TRBJ1-4; 7 bases match TRBD1. The J segment lost 5 bases and the V segment lost 2 bases, leaving 8 bases of the junction unmatched. CDR1 and CDR2 from the germline V gene are MNHGY and SAAAGT. This CDR3 has 16 residues. In nucleotides, the CDR3 is TGTGCCAGCAGTTACCCGCCCGGGACAGAGAATGAAAAACTGTTTTTT. Protein sequence: CASSYPPGTENEKLFF.

The chain links TRBV4-3 to TRBJ2-7; 9 bases fit TRBD1. J lost 5 bases, V lost 3 bases, and 11 bases had no gene match. CDR3 size: 16 residues. Germline V gene lookup returns CDR1 LGHNA and CDR2 YSLEER. CDR3: CASSHLGGQGLDEQYF. DNA of the CDR3: TGCGCCAGCAGCCACCTCGGCGGACAGGGGCTCGACGAGCAGTACTTC.

The chain employs TRBV7-8 and TRBJ1-1; possibly TRBD1 for D (5 bases). V dropped 3 bases and J dropped 5 bases, with 13 bases sitting between them. The CDR3 is made up of 14 amino acids. Germline V gene sequence: CDR1 SGHVS, CDR2 FQNEAQ. CDR3 DNA sequence: TGTGCCAGCAGCTTCCGAGAGAAGGGGACTGAAGCTTTCTTT. Its translation: CASSFREKGTEAFF.